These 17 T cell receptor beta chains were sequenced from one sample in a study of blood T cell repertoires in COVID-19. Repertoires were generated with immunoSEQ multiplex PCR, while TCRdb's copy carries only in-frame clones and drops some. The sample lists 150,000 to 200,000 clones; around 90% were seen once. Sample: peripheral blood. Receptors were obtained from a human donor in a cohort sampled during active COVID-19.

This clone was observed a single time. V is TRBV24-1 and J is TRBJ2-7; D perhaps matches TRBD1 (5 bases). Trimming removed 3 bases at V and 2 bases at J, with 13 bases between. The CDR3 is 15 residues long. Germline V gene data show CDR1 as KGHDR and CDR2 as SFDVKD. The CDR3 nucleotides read TGTGCCACCAGTGATCCTAAGACAGCCCCCTACGAGCAGTACTTC. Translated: CATSDPKTAPYEQYF.

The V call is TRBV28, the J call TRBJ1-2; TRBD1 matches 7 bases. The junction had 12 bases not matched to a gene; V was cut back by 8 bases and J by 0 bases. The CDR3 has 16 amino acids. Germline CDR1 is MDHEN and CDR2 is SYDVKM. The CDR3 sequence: CASGAGTVPANYGYTF. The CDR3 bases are TGTGCCAGCGGCGCCGGGACAGTCCCTGCTAACTATGGCTACACCTTC.

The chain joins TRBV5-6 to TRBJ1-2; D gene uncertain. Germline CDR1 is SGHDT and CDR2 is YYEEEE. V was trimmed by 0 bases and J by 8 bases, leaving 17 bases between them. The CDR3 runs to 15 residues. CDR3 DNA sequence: TGTGCCAGCAGCTTGGAAAGAAAACACATTCCCGGCTACACCTTC. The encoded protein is CASSLERKHIPGYTF.

The CDR3 bases are TGTGCCAGCAGCTCGACAGGTGGGTCTGAAGCTTTCTTT. Its translation: CASSSTGGSEAFF. The V and J genes are TRBV25-1 and TRBJ1-1, with a tentative D call TRBD1 (6 bases). This CDR3 is built from 13 residues. Germline V gene data show CDR1 as MGHDK and CDR2 as SYGVNS. The V and J ends lost 6 bases and 6 bases respectively, with 14 bases between them.

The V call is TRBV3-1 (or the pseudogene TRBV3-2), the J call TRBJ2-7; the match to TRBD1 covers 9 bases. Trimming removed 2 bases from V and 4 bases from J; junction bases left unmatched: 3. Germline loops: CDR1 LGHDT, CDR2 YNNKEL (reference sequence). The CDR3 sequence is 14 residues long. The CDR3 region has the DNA TGTGCCAGCAGCCAATCGACAGGGGGGTACGAGCAGTACTTC. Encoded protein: CASSQSTGGYEQYF.

CDR3 sequence (DNA): TGTGCCAGCAGACCCAGCGGGGGCCGCTCCTACAATGAGCAGTTCTTC. Translation: CASRPSGGRSYNEQFF. V gene TRBV28 combines with J gene TRBJ2-1; 8 bases line up with TRBD2. The junction had 7 bases not matched to a gene; V was cut back by 6 bases and J by 0 bases. The length of the CDR3 is 16 residues. Germline CDR1 is MDHEN and CDR2 is SYDVKM. Full variable domain (outside the CDR3, taken from reference TRBV28 and TRBJ2-1): DVKVTQSSRYLVKRTGEKVFLECVQDMDHENMFWYRQDPGLGLRLIYFSYDVKMKEKGDIPEGYSVSREKKERFSLILESASTNQTSMYLCASRPSGGRSYNEQFFGPGTRLTVL.

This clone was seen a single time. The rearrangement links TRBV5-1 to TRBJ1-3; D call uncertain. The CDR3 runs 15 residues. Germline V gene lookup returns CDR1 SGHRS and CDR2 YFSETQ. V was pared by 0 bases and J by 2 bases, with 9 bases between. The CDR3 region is CASSLDGQAGNTIYF. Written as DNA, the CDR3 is TGCGCCAGCAGCTTGGATGGCCAAGCTGGAAACACCATATATTTT.

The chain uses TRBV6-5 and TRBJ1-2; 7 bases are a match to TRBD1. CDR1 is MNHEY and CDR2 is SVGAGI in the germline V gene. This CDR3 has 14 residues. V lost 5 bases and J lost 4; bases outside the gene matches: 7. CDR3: CASSLPDRVYGYTF. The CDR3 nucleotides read TGTGCCAGCAGTCTTCCTGACAGGGTCTATGGCTACACCTTC.

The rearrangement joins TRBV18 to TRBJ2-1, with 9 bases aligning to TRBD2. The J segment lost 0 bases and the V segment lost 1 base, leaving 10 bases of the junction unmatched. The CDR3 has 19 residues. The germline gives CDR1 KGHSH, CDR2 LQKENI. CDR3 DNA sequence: TGTGCCAGCTCACCACTCTCTTCCGCGGGAGGGCACTCCTACAATGAGCAGTTCTTC. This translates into CASSPLSSAGGHSYNEQFF.

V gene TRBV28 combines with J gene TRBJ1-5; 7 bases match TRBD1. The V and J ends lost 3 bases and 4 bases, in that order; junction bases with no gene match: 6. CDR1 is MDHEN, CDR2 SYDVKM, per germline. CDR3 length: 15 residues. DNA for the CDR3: TGTGCCAGCAGTTTGTGGGACAGTGCTAATCAGCCCCAGCATTTT. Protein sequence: CASSLWDSANQPQHF.

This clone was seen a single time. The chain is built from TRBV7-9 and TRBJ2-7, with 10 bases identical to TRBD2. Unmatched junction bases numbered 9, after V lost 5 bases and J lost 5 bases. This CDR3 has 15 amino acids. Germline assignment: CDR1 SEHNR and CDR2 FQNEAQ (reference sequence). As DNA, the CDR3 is TGTGCCAGCAGCCCCTCGGAACTAGCGGGAAACGAGCAGTACTTC. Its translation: CASSPSELAGNEQYF.

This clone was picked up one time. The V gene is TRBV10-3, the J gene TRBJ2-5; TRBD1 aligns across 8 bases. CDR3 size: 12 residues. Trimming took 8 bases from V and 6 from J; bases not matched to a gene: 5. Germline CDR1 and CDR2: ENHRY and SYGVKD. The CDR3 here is CAIRDRGQTQYF. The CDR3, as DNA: TGTGCCATCCGCGACAGGGGACAGACCCAGTACTTC.

The CDR3: CASSPNRVEAFF. The CDR3 DNA sequence: TGTGCCAGCAGCCCCAACAGGGTAGAAGCTTTCTTT. The V and J genes are TRBV27 and TRBJ1-1, with D perhaps matching TRBD1 (6 bases). The CDR3 spans 12 residues. CDR1 and CDR2 (germline): MNHEY, SMNVEV (reference sequence). V was trimmed by 6 bases and J by 8 bases, leaving 13 bases between them.

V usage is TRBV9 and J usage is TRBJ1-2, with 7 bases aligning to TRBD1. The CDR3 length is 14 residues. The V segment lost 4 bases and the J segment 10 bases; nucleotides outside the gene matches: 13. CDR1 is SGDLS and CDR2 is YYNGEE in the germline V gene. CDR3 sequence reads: CASSPLGDSLYYTF. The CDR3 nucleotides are TGTGCCAGCAGCCCCCTCGGGGACAGCCTCTACTACACCTTC. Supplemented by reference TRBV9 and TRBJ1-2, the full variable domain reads DSGVTQTPKHLITATGQRVTLRCSPRSGDLSVYWYQQSLDQGLQFLIQYYNGEERAKGNILERFSAQQFPDLHSELNLSSLELGDSALYFCASSPLGDSLYYTFGSGTRLTVV.

DNA of the CDR3: TGCGCCAGCAGCCAAGTGCTCATCGCGGGAACAACTAATGAAAAACTGTTTTTT. It yields the protein CASSQVLIAGTTNEKLFF. The chain links TRBV4-1 to TRBJ1-4; D remains unclear. V lost 1 base, J lost 0 bases, and 15 bases lay in between. Germline CDR1 and CDR2: MGHRA and YSYEKL. The CDR3 sequence is 18 residues long.

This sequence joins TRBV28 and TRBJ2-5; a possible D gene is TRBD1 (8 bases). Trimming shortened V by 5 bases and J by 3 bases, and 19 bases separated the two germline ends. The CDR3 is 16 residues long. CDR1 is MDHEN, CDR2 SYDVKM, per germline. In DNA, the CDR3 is TGTGCCAGCAGTCCGACGAACAGGGGGGGGGAAGAGACCCAGTACTTC. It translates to CASSPTNRGGEETQYF.

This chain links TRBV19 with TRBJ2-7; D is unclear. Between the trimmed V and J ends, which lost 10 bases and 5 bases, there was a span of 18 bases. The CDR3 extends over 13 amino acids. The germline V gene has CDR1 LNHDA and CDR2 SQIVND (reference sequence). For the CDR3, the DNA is TGTGCCACAAGACAATCCCAGAGAGACGAGCAGTACTTC. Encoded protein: CATRQSQRDEQYF.